These T cell receptor beta chains were read from a single sample in a study of CD8 T cells in Susac syndrome. TCRdb independently ran MiXCR on the immunoSEQ multiplex PCR reads; one entry per CDR3 protein. This sample has approximately 180,000 distinct CDR3 sequences; 90% to 96% occur once, and the top ten carry under 0.095%. The sequencing sample was made of CD4+ T cells from PBMCs. These receptors all come from a human donor with multiple sclerosis. The conserved cysteine and the conserved F or W are not part of the CDR3 here. Clone size, where shown, is once, few, many, or a class for clones that have expanded.

v_gene,abundance,j_gene,CDR3aa
TRBV12-5,-,TRBJ1-1,ASGLGRDSSNTEAF
TRBV7-8,-,TRBJ2-3,ASSPFMGTDTQY
TRBV7-9,-,TRBJ1-1,ASSPKTGANTEAF
TRBV20-1,-,TRBJ2-5,SAVNLAGGRGTQY
TRBV20-1,-,TRBJ2-6,SARAGSGANVLT
TRBV15,-,TRBJ2-7,ATSRDRGSYEQY
TRBV20-1,-,TRBJ2-5,SASGTSGGETQY
TRBV15,-,TRBJ2-3,ATSRDEGDTQY
TRBV28,-,TRBJ1-4,ASSLPQGALF
TRBV29-1,-,TRBJ2-2,SVSTVNTGELF
TRBV30,-,TRBJ1-6,AWSVQGVPSPLH
TRBV6-5,-,TRBJ1-1,ASSSPQGNTEAF
TRBV7-9,once,TRBJ2-3,ASSDTGGKSDTQY
TRBV24-1,-,TRBJ2-1,ATSDSRGGSYNEQF
TRBV27,-,TRBJ2-2,ASFRQGVNTGELF
TRBV18,-,TRBJ2-3,ASSPPTDTQY
TRBV6-2/TRBV6-3,-,TRBJ2-2,ASAPRLAGGLGGELF
TRBV7-9,-,TRBJ1-2,ASSIQGLPNYGYT
TRBV15,-,TRBJ2-2,ATSRIPTGELF
TRBV11-2,-,TRBJ1-2,ASSLVPGGRIRGYT
TRBV30,-,TRBJ1-2,AYHGTSYGYT
TRBV5-1,-,TRBJ2-2,ASSTQGQGAGELF
TRBV29-1,-,TRBJ2-1,SVGFLYNEQF
TRBV20-1,once,TRBJ2-7,SARYSYEQY
TRBV19,-,TRBJ2-5,ASSSSGQGATQY
TRBV15,few,TRBJ2-7,ATSRDSREEEQY
TRBV7-2,-,TRBJ2-3,ASRAATTQY
TRBV5-4,-,TRBJ1-3,ASSPQEGNTIY
TRBV30,-,TRBJ2-5,AWKGAVGQVETQY
TRBV4-2,-,TRBJ2-1,ASSRDRDRGQF
TRBV18,-,TRBJ2-7,ASSLQGGSSYEQY
TRBV29-1,-,TRBJ2-6,SVLGQSGANVLT
TRBV19,-,TRBJ2-5,ASGGQPNQETQY
TRBV30,-,TRBJ1-6,AWSWAGRYSPLH
TRBV5-4,-,TRBJ1-1,ASSSPNTEAF
TRBV20-1,-,TRBJ1-2,SARGRKGTFYGYT
TRBV3-1,-,TRBJ2-1,ASSQGDLAGTNEQF
TRBV12-3/TRBV12-4,few,TRBJ2-1,ASSQGLREQF
TRBV7-3,-,TRBJ2-7,ASSLKPGHRLY
TRBV27,-,TRBJ1-6,ASSFIGGADSPLH
TRBV3-1,-,TRBJ2-1,ASSQKRHGDEQF
TRBV28,-,TRBJ2-1,ASTIGTGYNEQF
TRBV3-1,-,TRBJ1-4,ASGLGEKLF
TRBV30,-,TRBJ1-2,AWSEQGWFDGYT
TRBV29-1,-,TRBJ2-4,SGLGTSNIQY
TRBV30,-,TRBJ2-7,ASTSRDRGFYEQY